Reported below is one TCR beta chain. This clone showed up just a few times. The specificity of this receptor is unknown. Base-call qualities are not available, and no considerably larger clone is one nucleotide away. Libraries were made using the immunoSEQ multiplex PCR assay. A mixture of 60 forward primers for TCR Vbeta segments and 13 reverse primers for TCR Jbeta segments was used in the multiplex PCR. The CDR3 region of rearranged TCR beta genes was amplified from genomic DNA by a multiplex PCR assay. The Illumina HiSeq System was used to sequence the amplified TCR beta libraries as 87-base-pair reads. The paper's data handling went like this. Across the roughly 600 repertoires, a later analysis counted some 80 million unique TCR beta chains, roughly 11 million of which were shared by at least two donors. Raw reads were error-corrected and collapsed into unique sequences by a nearest-neighbor algorithm in which closely related sequences were merged to remove PCR and sequencing errors. CDR3 sequences were aligned to IMGT reference sequences to assign V, D and J gene segments. For a sequence to be retained, a match of at least six nucleotides to both a V gene segment and a J gene segment was required. Rearrangements were called productive when the CDR3 lacked stop codons and stayed in frame with V and J; all others were non-productive. CDR3 was defined according to IMGT convention as the region running from the second conserved V-encoded cysteine to the conserved J-encoded phenylalanine. In an earlier analysis of 500 to 650 of the donors, sequences lacking an unambiguous match to a single V gene segment were excluded. An earlier analysis of some 500 of the donors classified V segments as functional when productive rearrangements were above 56.7% and as segregating when the standard deviation between donors was above 5%. A statistical classification framework was built for diagnosing cytomegalovirus status from the catalog of TCR beta chain sequences. V and J gene assignment, in a later analysis, came from comparing TCR nucleotide sequences with IMGT/GENE-DB human TR gene sequences. The TCRdist pipeline was used in a later analysis to assign CDR3 sequences and most-parsimonious VDJ recombination scenarios. In a later analysis, every TCR beta chain was defined by the combination of its CDR3 amino acid sequence and its V-gene family, and reads without a unique V-gene family were dropped. To address suspected cross-contamination and a sequencing artifact, a later analysis removed around 590 highly shared, low-generation-probability nucleotide sequences. In a later analysis, a clonal expansion index for each public chain was calculated from normalized within-repertoire ranks of inferred template counts. A later analysis computed generation probabilities with a VDJ recombination model fitted to out-of-frame rearrangements, and checked the results against IGoR. Hypergeometric tests were used in a later analysis to score TCR-TCR, TCR-HLA and TCR-CMV co-occurrence, with a repertoire-size bias correction applied to the TCR pairs. False discovery rates were estimated in a later analysis by permuting HLA or CMV assignments 20 times. A later analysis grouped co-occurring TCRs with DBSCAN, adding TCRdist sequence similarity when clustering within HLA-allele-positive subsets. For co-occurrence clustering, repertoires with fewer than 30,000 or more than 120,000 public chains were excluded, along with 4 to 6 repertoires with anomalous nucleotide sharing. Imported from immuneACCESS, the table was reduced by TCRdb to in-frame sequences with V and J called. These copies leave out some clones; in studies compared against another copy, an unresolved V gene accounts for under half, and the cause of the remainder is not known. V and J calls and clone size come straight from that table; D and trimming were deduced from the DNA. In this sample the table shows about 180,000 clones, more than 70% of which occur a single time. Clones ranked in the top ten supply under 1.1% of the sample.

The CDR3 runs 13 amino acids, cysteine and phenylalanine included. Of all the DNA, just the CDR3 is kept, 39 bases in frame from base 1. CDR1 and CDR2, per the germline V gene, are SGHDT and YYEEEE. The germline ends are 10 bases apart after V is trimmed by 4 bases and J by 3 bases. The entry originates in a study of cytomegalovirus exposure and HLA in healthy donors (dated by TCRdb to the late 2010s). Study-level background: In an earlier analysis of roughly 590 of the donors, under 300 Gb of sequence data and some 100 million unique TCR beta sequences from 150 million to 200 million T cells were reported. Donor age, sex, ethnicity and CMV serostatus were collected together with the repertoire data. Of the 350 to 450 genotyped donors, 70% to 90% were placed in the genetic ancestry cluster associated with self-reported Caucasian donors. An earlier analysis of approximately 640 of the donors applied high-throughput TCR beta sequencing to assess whether each TCR beta V gene segment acted as functional or pseudogenic. All discovery cohort repertoires had been generated on a single sequencing platform. A later analysis re-analyzed previously published TCR beta repertoires from 650 to 800 donors and added high-resolution HLA genotyping to study TCR occurrence patterns. In a later genetic analysis, genome-wide SNP genotypes for about three fifths of the 666 donors were used, and that subset was treated as a discovery cohort. The number of typed donors differed by locus: roughly 629-640 for A, B, C, DRB1 and DQB1; roughly 510 for DQA1; 606 for DPA1; and around 450 for DPB1. The study aimed to test whether cataloging public T cell receptors could reveal signatures of past pathogen exposure. To predict cytomegalovirus infection status, the study brought together high-throughput TCR immunosequencing, statistical association of individual TCRs with disease status, and machine learning. Across under 500 genotyped donors of the cohort, an average of about 250,000 unique TCR beta nucleotide sequences per donor were sequenced, and approximately 17% of those sequences were non-productive. Because of strong linkage in the cohort, five DR-DQ haplotypes were treated as single units for association and clustering. The study profiled the T cell repertoires of fewer than 850 subjects by immunosequencing and related them to cytomegalovirus serostatus. Rather than using new phenotypic data, the later analysis identified candidate immune exposures from TCR beta sequences and from how often those sequences occurred across donors. An early release that covered roughly 600 HLA-typed donors contained 250 to 350 gigabases of sequencing data and 80 million or so unique TCR sequences. Besides the first cohort of 500 to 700 subjects, a separate validation cohort made up of some 110 different subjects was used. Class I and class II HLA loci were covered by the typing at four-digit resolution. Study-wide findings and limitations: In a later genetic analysis, fewer N-insertions in productive TCRs were reported among donors in an Asian-associated ancestry cluster than the roughly 640-donor mean. A later analysis associated roughly 17,000 TCR beta sequences with specific HLA alleles at a false discovery rate of 0.05. Some IMGT-functional V segments, including TRBV6-2 and TRBV6-3, could not be distinguished by the 87-base-pair reads and were therefore excluded. Roughly uniform sequencing depth across donors was assumed in presence/absence analyses, although this assumption may not hold. A further reported finding was that TCR beta sequences accurately predicted the HLA-A and HLA-B alleles for most subjects in the first cohort. Only TCR beta chains were sequenced in this cohort, and the absence of alpha or paired-chain data limited detectable features. Most TCR sequences were seen in very few donors, while some public TCRs were found in many individuals. A total of 150 to 200 TCR beta chains were listed by the study as associated with cytomegalovirus. Assigning TCR associations to individual alleles was difficult when HLA alleles, especially DR and DQ, strongly co-occurred. In a later analysis, HLA-associated TCR beta chains showed more clonal expansion and lower generation probabilities than non-associated chains that were equally common. According to a later analysis, TCR association rates differed among HLA loci, with DRB1 alleles showing the most associated TCRs and HLA-C alleles showing the fewest. In vitro tests confirmed that a few of the cytomegalovirus-associated TCR beta chains recognize cytomegalovirus antigens. A later analysis found that most CMV-associated TCR beta chains appeared HLA-restricted, with HLA associations seemingly driven largely by CMV exposure. Several of the top co-occurrence clusters appeared to be linked to parvovirus B19, influenza, CMV and Epstein-Barr virus, according to a later analysis. An association between a missense DCLRE1C variant and V-gene and J-gene trimming of TCR beta chains was found in a later genetic analysis and replicated in an independent cohort. Linkage disequilibrium might explain the correlated functional status among segregating V segments, but an unknown experimental factor could not be excluded. The classifier was reported to diagnose cytomegalovirus status with high specificity and sensitivity in both the original cohort and the validation cohort. The sequencing pipeline was judged likely to have produced a cluster of highly shared sequence variants as a technical artifact. Because counts were too low, about 18 rarely observed V segments, including chromosome 9 orphons, were left out of the earlier analysis of 587 of the donors. In an earlier analysis of 500 to 650 of the donors, most TCR beta V segments appeared in productive rearrangements about 87% or about 30% of the time, broadly matching IMGT annotations. For the cohort, immune exposure information was limited to CMV serostatus. The authors suggested that the approach could potentially be extended to other disease states and immunological phenotypes. HLA typing was unavailable for some donors at each locus, so association tests used only the typed subset.

The cohort consisted of 650 to 850 healthy bone marrow donors. All cohort members were sampled while nominally healthy, although unrecorded immune exposures were likely present. The donor tested CMV seronegative and was one of the 352 seronegative cohort members. Every donor gave a peripheral blood sample, and the peripheral blood mononuclear cells from that sample were used for TCR beta sequencing. The Qiagen DNeasy Blood Extraction Kit was used to extract genomic DNA from the blood cell samples. The rearranged chain carries TRBV5-6 and TRBJ1-1, with no confidently assigned D gene. The clonotype originates from a man younger than 40 in good health and CMV-seronegative. Sequences were obtained from PBMCs. The encoded CDR3 is CASSPTGDTEAFF. The DNA sequence is given as TGTGCCAGCAGCCCGACGGGTGACACTGAAGCTTTCTTT. When the CDR3 is completed using the reference TRBV5-6 and TRBJ1-1 genes on either side, the full variable domain is DAGVTQSPTHLIKTRGQQVTLRCSPKSGHDTVSWYQQALGQGPQFIFQYYEEEERQRGNFPDRFSGHQFPNYSSELNVNALLLGDSALYLCASSPTGDTEAFFGQGTRLTVV.